This T cell receptor beta chain came from a study of cytomegalovirus exposure and HLA in healthy donors. The study drew the donors from its approximately 110-subject validation cohort, separate from the 666-subject first cohort. Study-level results: According to the study, roughly 160 TCR beta chains were cytomegalovirus-associated. As confirmed in vitro, three CMV-associated chains were specific for CMV antigens. High sensitivity and specificity were reportedly achieved when the classifier diagnosed cytomegalovirus status.

Turning to this clone: Its antigen remains unidentified.

Sequencing was performed with immunoSEQ multiplex PCR; in TCRdb, only in-frame clones are kept and a portion is missing. The data hold around 200,000 clones, with almost 90% observed a single time. The TCR comes from a woman aged 18-29 years in good health and CMV-seronegative. The sequencing sample was made of PBMCs.

Here the CDR3 DNA reads TGTGCCAGCAGCCCGGGGACCGGAGGGTCTGGAAACACCATATATTTT. It specifies CASSPGTGGSGNTIYF. J is TRBJ1-3 and V is TRBV7-9, with a possible D match to TRBD1 (5 bases). The V gene's germline CDR1 is SEHNR and CDR2 FQNEAQ (reference sequence). Trimming removed 5 bases from V and 1 base from J, with 15 bases in between. The CDR3 sequence is 16 residues long.